This TCR beta chain is from a study of identical twins. Points from the study as a whole: Conclusions leaned on cross-sectional statistical analysis and did not track the same donors over time. The more abundant beta clonotypes in cord blood had fewer insertions, and memory repertoires did not show this. Alpha sequences that were out-of-frame and twin-shared showed an excess of low generation probability.

MiXCR, run by TCRdb on the 5' RACE reads, gives a single entry per CDR3 protein. The profile shows around 960,000 distinct CDR3 sequences, 9% to 15% of them singletons. Every donor was a healthy Caucasian. Per germline, CDR1 KGHDR and CDR2 SFDVKD. This CDR3 region has 12 residues. The ends were cut back, 2 bases at V and 6 bases at J, with 4 bases in the middle. About this clonotype itself: Its target is unknown.

This sample also belongs to another study, concerning yellow fever vaccine responses in identical twins.

This sequence originates from a woman aged 18-29 years in good health. The sample was PBMCs. The chain couples TRBV24-1 to TRBJ2-1, with D hard to call. DNA for the CDR3: TGTGCCACCAGTGATTGGGCCAATGAGCAGTTCTTC. Translating it yields CATSDWANEQFF.